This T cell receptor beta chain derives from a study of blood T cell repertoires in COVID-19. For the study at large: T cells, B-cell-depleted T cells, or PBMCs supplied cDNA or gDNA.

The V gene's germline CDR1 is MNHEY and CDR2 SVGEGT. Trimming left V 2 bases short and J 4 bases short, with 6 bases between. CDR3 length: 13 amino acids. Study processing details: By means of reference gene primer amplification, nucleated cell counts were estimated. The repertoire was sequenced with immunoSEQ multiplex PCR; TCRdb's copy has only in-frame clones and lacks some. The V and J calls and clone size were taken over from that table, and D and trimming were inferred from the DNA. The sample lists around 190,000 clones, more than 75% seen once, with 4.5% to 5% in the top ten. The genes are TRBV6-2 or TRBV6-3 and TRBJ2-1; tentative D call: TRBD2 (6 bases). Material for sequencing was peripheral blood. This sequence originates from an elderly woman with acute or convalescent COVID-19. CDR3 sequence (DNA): TGTGCCAGCAGTTACCGGGGGTACAATGAGCAGTTCTTC. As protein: CASSYRGYNEQFF.